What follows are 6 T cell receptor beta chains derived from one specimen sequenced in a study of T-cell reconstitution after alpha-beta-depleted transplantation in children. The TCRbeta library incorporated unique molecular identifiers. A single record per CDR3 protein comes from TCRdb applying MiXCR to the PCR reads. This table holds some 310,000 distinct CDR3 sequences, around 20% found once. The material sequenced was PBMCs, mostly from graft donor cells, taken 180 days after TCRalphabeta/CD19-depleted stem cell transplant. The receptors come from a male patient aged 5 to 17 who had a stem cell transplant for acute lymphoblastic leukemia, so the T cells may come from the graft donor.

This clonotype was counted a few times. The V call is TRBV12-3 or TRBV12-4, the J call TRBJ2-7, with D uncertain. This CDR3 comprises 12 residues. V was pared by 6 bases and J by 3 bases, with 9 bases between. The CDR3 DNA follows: TGTGCCAGCAGCCTTCAGCACTACGAGCAGTACTTC. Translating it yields CASSLQHYEQYF.

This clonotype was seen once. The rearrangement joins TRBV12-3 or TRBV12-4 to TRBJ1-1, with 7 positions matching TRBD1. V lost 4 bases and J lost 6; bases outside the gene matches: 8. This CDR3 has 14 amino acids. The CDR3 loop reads CASSSGQKSSEAFF. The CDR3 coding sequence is TGTGCCAGCAGTTCGGGACAGAAGTCTTCTGAAGCTTTCTTT.

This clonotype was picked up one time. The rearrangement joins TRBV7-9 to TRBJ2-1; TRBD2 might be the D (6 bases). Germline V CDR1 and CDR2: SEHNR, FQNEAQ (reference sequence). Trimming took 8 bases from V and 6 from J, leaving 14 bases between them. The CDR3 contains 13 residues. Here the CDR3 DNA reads TGTGCCAGCGCGGAGGGAGAGGGCAATGAGCAGTTCTTC. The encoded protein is CASAEGEGNEQFF.

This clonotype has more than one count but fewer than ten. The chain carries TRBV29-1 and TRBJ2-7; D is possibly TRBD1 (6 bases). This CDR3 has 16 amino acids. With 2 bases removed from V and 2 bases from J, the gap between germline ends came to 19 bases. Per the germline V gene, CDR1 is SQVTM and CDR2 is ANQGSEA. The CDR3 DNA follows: TGCAGCGTTGAATTTACGGACGGGACAAACACCTACGAGCAGTACTTC. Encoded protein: CSVEFTDGTNTYEQYF.

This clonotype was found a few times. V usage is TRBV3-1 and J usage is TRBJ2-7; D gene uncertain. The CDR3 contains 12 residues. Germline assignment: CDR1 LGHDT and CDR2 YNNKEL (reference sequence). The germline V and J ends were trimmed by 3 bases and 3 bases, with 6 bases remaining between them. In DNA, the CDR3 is TGTGCCAGCAGCCATAACTACTACGAGCAGTACTTC. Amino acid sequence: CASSHNYYEQYF.

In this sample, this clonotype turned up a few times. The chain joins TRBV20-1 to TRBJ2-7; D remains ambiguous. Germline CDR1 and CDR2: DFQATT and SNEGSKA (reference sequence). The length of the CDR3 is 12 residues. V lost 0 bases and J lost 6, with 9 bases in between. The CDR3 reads CSARDLSPEQYF. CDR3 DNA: TGCAGTGCTAGAGATCTTAGTCCCGAGCAGTACTTC.